This T cell receptor (beta chain) was found in a study of T cells after somatic rescue of genetic block. V lost 7 bases, J lost 0 bases, and 10 bases lay in between. Germline V CDR1 and CDR2: MRHNA, SNTAGT. This CDR3 is 13 amino acids long. Using immunoSEQ multiplex PCR, the repertoire was profiled, and TCRdb retains in-frame clones only, with some absent. Here the sample spans 10,000 to 15,000 clones, 71% being singletons. The TCR sequence derives from a boy younger than 18. The genes are TRBV6-4 and TRBJ2-7; D gene unclear. Sequenced: peripheral blood mononuclear cells (PBMCs). In DNA form, the CDR3 reads TGTGCCAGCATACGGCCGAGCTCCTACGAGCAGTACTTC. Residues: CASIRPSSYEQYF.